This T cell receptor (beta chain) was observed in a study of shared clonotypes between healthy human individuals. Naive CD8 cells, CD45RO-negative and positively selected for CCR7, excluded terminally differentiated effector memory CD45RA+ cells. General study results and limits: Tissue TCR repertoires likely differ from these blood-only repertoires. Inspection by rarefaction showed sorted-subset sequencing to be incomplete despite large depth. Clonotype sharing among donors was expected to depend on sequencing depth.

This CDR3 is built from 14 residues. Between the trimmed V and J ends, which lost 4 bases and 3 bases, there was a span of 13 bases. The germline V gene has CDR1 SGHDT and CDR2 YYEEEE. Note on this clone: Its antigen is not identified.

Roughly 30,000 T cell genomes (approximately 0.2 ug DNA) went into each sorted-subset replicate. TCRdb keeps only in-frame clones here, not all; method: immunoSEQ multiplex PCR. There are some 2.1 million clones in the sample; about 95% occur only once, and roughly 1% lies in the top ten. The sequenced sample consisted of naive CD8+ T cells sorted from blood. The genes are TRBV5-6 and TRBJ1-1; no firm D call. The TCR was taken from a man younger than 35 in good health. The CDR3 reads CASSLRSRDTEAFF. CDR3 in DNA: TGTGCCAGCAGCCTTAGGAGCCGGGACACTGAAGCTTTCTTT. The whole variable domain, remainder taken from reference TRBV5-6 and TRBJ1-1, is DAGVTQSPTHLIKTRGQQVTLRCSPKSGHDTVSWYQQALGQGPQFIFQYYEEEERQRGNFPDRFSGHQFPNYSSELNVNALLLGDSALYLCASSLRSRDTEAFFGQGTRLTVV.